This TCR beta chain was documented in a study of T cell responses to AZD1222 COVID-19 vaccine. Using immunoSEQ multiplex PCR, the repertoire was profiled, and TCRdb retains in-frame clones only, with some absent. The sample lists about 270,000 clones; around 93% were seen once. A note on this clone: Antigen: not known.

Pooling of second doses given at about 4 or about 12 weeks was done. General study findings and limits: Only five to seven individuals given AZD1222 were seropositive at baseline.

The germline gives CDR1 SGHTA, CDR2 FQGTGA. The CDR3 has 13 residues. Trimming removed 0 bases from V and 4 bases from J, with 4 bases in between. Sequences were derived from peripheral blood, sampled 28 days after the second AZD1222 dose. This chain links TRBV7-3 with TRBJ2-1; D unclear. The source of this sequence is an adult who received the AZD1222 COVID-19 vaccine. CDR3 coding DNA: TGTGCCAGCAGCTTAACGATGTACAATGAGCAGTTCTTC. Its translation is CASSLTMYNEQFF.